Below, one T cell receptor beta chain is given with its context. The antigen is unknown. The germline V gene encodes CDR1 SNHLY and CDR2 FYNNEI. This CDR3 spans 17 amino acids. After removal of 6 bases from V and 1 base from J, the junction contained 6 bases not matched to a gene. TCRdb keeps only in-frame clones here, not all; method: immunoSEQ multiplex PCR. The sample lists about 100,000 clones; around 90% were seen once. These data belong to a study of T cell responses to AZD1222 COVID-19 vaccine. Study-wide results and limits: Nearly half of spike-specific TCRs reportedly target unmutated variant regions.

The origin of this receptor is an adult in good health. This material consisted of peripheral blood, taken on day 0 of AZD1222 vaccination. V and J are TRBV2 and TRBJ2-3; TRBD2 matches at 14 bases. CDR3 in amino acids: CASRGTSGSSGTDTQYF. In DNA form, the CDR3 reads TGTGCCAGCAGGGGGACTAGCGGGAGTAGTGGCACAGATACGCAGTATTTT.